This TCR beta chain came from a study of blood T cells in healthy people across ages. Findings and caveats of the study: Naive T cell percentage showed a strong correlation with the diversity of TCR beta.

Trimming shortened V by 7 bases and J by 3 bases, and 10 bases separated the two germline ends. CDR3 size: 13 residues. A second PCR of about 7 to 12 cycles used a sample-barcoded 5' primer and a J-beta primer mix. One entry per CDR3 protein results from TCRdb running MiXCR on the 5' RACE reads. The sample lists some 1,000,000 distinct CDR3 sequences, around 25% occurring once. Regarding this clonotype: The antigen is unknown.

These data are also associated with another study on T cells of mothers and their children. That source reports: cDNA was synthesized from all extracted RNA at approximately 1.5 ug per reaction. Barcodes for each sample and 2-4 random nucleotides were added by the M1S primer used in the second PCR. None of the identified T cell clones proved to be persistent microchimeric clones.

The V and J genes are TRBV12-3 or TRBV12-4 and TRBJ1-5, with a weak D call TRBD1 (6 bases). Sequencing used blood. This clonotype was sampled from a girl aged 2-15 years in good health. The CDR3 spells CASKWTDNQPQHF. CDR3 DNA: TGTGCCAGCAAGTGGACAGACAATCAGCCCCAGCATTTT.